This T cell receptor (beta chain) originates from a study of T cells in Graves' hyperthyroidism and ophthalmopathy. General study results and limits: Appearing also in blood were most of the thyroid clonotypes expanded above 0.001.

This clonotype was found many times. Its specificity is not known. The CDR3 regions of TCR beta were amplified from RNA transcripts. The HTBI primer set drove a first-round RT-PCR of the TCR CDR3. Each CDR3 protein gets one entry after TCRdb re-called the multiplex PCR reads with MiXCR. The repertoire includes over 350,000 distinct CDR3 sequences, roughly 14% of them detected once, and around 14% sits in the top ten. Germline CDR1 reads SGHAT; CDR2 reads FQDESV (reference sequence). The V end lost 4 bases, the J end lost 6 bases, and 12 bases lay between the germline ends. The CDR3 is 13 residues long. Criteria for exclusion of patients were uncontrolled infection, other autoimmune disease, pregnancy or lactation. Clinicians diagnosed patients from clinical symptoms, serum thyroxine and TRAb, thyroid ultrasound and orbital computed tomography.

The sequenced material came from blood. The sequence was obtained from a man aged 18 to 30 with Graves' ophthalmopathy. The rearrangement uses TRBV11-1 and TRBJ1-1; D is uncertain. In DNA form, the CDR3 reads TGTGCCAGCAGCTCACTGACCTTCGCTGAAGCTTTCTTT. Translated: CASSSLTFAEAFF.